The rows below give T cell receptor beta chains drawn from one sample of a study of T cell responses to AZD1222 COVID-19 vaccine. Assay: immunoSEQ multiplex PCR; the TCRdb copy retains only in-frame clones and omits some. The table shows some 120,000 clones, with around 90% occurring only once. Sequenced here: peripheral blood, sampled on day 0 of AZD1222 vaccination. Receptors were obtained from an adult in good health. The CDR3 runs from the conserved cysteine through the conserved F or W. The D gene is left open where the match is weak. Only part of the rows carry a size: once, few, many, or a class if the clone is expanded.

d_gene	v_gene	j_gene	abundance	CDR3nt	CDR3aa
TRBD1	TRBV19	TRBJ2-2	few	TGTGCCAGTAGTATGGGACAGGGCGAGGCCACCGGGGAGCTGTTTTTT	CASSMGQGEATGELFF
NA	TRBV4-1	TRBJ2-4	NA	TGCGCCAGCAGCCAAGAGAGCTTGGGATCCTCCGAATCTCTAGCCAAAAACATTCAGTACTTC	CASSQESLGSSESLAKNIQYF
NA	TRBV10-3	TRBJ1-5	NA	TGTGCCTCCGGAGGCAGGGAGGGAAATCAGCCCCAGCATTTT	CASGGREGNQPQHF
TRBD2	TRBV20-1	TRBJ2-3	NA	TGCAGTGCTAGTACCAGCGGGGGGCGAGATACGCAGTATTTT	CSASTSGGRDTQYF
NA	TRBV28	TRBJ1-5	NA	TGTGCCAGCAGTTTACCGGCTAGCAATCAGCCCCAGCATTTT	CASSLPASNQPQHF
NA	TRBV27	TRBJ1-2	NA	TGTGCCAGCAGAGCTACAGGGCCCTATGGCTACACCTTC	CASRATGPYGYTF
TRBD1	TRBV19	TRBJ2-7	NA	TGTGCCACAATGGACAGGGGAGAGCAGTACTTC	CATMDRGEQYF
NA	TRBV4-3	TRBJ2-5	NA	TGCGCCAGCAGCCAACATACCGGGACGGCTAAAGAGACCCAGTACTTC	CASSQHTGTAKETQYF
NA	TRBV6-5	TRBJ2-7	NA	TGTGCCAGCAGCACGGGGGTAGTCGGGGGCGAGCAGTACTTC	CASSTGVVGGEQYF
TRBD1	TRBV18	TRBJ2-7	NA	TGTGCCAGCTCACGGGGACAGAGCTACGAGCAGTACTTC	CASSRGQSYEQYF
TRBD1	TRBV30	TRBJ1-3	NA	TGTGCCTGGACCACGGAGGGAAGGGACAGCTCTGGAAACACCATATATTTT	CAWTTEGRDSSGNTIYF
NA	TRBV5-1	TRBJ2-6	few	TGCGCCAGCAGCTTGAACCCTGGGGCCAACGTCCTGACTTTC	CASSLNPGANVLTF
TRBD1	TRBV9	TRBJ2-7	NA	TGTGCCAGCAGCGCCCGGACAGGGGGCGGCGAGCAGTACTTC	CASSARTGGGEQYF
NA	TRBV19	TRBJ1-3	NA	TGTGCCAGTAGGCCTCGGACGGATGGAAACACCATATATTTT	CASRPRTDGNTIYF